This TCR beta chain was identified during a study of control samples from healthy donors and cancer patients. The data were produced by immunoSEQ multiplex PCR, yet TCRdb's version contains in-frame clones alone and is incomplete. The sample records roughly 100,000 clones, about 91% being singletons. This CDR3 spans 15 amino acids. V gave up 1 base and J gave up 2 bases, with 9 bases separating them. Germline CDR1 SEHNR, CDR2 FQNEAQ (reference sequence). The material sequenced was blood. This rearrangement joins TRBV7-9 to TRBJ2-1; D might be TRBD2 (7 bases). This TCR was recovered from a woman under 30 in good health. CDR3 amino acids: CASSLVGGAYNEQFF. The CDR3 DNA follows: TGTGCCAGCAGCTTAGTAGGGGGGGCCTACAATGAGCAGTTCTTC.